This T cell receptor beta chain originates from a study of blood T cells in healthy people across ages. Isolated PBMCs totaled at least 7 million in each sample. There are a few counts of this clonotype. The antigen remains unidentified. Together with a sample-barcoded 5' primer, a J-beta primer mix was included in a second PCR lasting about 6 to 11 cycles. TCRdb reanalysed the 5' RACE reads using MiXCR and keeps one entry per CDR3 protein. This sample has 800,000 to 1,000,000 distinct CDR3 sequences, with under 50% found just once. Findings of the study overall: Donor CMV infection status was unknown, possibly confounding age-related changes in expanded clonotypes. Underestimates were what the diversity estimates from one million T cells were considered to be.

The TCR originated in a man aged 25-45 years in good health. Sample: blood.

Written as DNA, the CDR3 is TGTGCCAGCACCCTGGGACAGGGGGCTCCCTACGAGCAGTACTTC. It encodes CASTLGQGAPYEQYF. The chain combines TRBV12-3 or TRBV12-4 with TRBJ2-7; 12 positions agree with TRBD1. There are 15 residues in the CDR3. J gave up 2 bases and V 7 bases, and 6 bases lay outside the gene matches.